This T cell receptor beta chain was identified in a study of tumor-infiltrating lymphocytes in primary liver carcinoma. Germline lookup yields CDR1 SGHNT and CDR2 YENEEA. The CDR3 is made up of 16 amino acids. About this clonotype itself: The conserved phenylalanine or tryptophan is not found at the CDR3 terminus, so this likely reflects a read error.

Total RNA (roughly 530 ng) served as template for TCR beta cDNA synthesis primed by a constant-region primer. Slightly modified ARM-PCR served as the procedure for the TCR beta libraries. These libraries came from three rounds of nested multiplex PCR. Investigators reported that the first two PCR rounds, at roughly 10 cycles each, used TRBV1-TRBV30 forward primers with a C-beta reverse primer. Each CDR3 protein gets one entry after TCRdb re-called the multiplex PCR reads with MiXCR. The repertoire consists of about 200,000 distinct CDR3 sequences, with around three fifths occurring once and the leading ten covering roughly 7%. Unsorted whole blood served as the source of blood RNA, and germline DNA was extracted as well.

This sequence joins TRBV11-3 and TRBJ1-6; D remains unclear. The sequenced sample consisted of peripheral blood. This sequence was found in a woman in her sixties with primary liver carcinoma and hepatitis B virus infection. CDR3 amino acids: CACSLVQPARNSPLHY. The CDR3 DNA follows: TGTGCCTGCAGCTTAGTCCAACCTGCACGGAATTCACCCCTCCACTAT.